This T cell receptor beta chain was recorded in a study of T cells in Graves' hyperthyroidism and ophthalmopathy. The V end was cut by 1 base, the J end by 1 base, with 9 bases between. Germline CDR1 and CDR2: SGHAT and FQNNGV. The CDR3 length is 15 residues. This clonotype was found many times. Its antigen remains unknown. Findings and caveats of the study: The model made its ophthalmopathy prediction, and onset followed a median about 6 months later.

Regions amplified from RNA transcripts were the TCR beta CDR3 regions. HTBI primers were the set used in a first-round RT-PCR of the TCR CDR3. Each CDR3 protein gets one entry after TCRdb re-called the multiplex PCR reads with MiXCR. Of 370,000 or so distinct CDR3 sequences in the sample, approximately 15% were seen once. Patients aged 18 to 65 with hyperthyroidism were newly diagnosed, with duration under 2 months. Exclusion of patients followed from uncontrolled infection, other autoimmune disease, pregnancy or lactation. This chain links TRBV11-2 with TRBJ2-3; D unclear. The sequenced sample was blood. The TCR comes from a young man with Graves' hyperthyroidism that later progressed to Graves' ophthalmopathy. The CDR3 protein is CASSLVTFRTDTQYF. The CDR3 nucleotides are TGTGCCAGCAGCTTAGTCACGTTCCGCACAGATACGCAGTATTTT.